This TCR beta chain was identified in a study of CD4 and CD8 cells across lung adenocarcinoma regions. Localized lung adenocarcinoma, a non-small cell lung cancer, affected the donors. TCRdb independently ran MiXCR on the PCR reads; one entry per CDR3 protein. Altogether approximately 8,800 distinct CDR3 sequences are present, roughly 54% being singletons, with the ten largest covering roughly a fifth. Trimming removed 9 bases from V and 10 bases from J, with 15 bases in between. Germline V gives CDR1 MNHEY, CDR2 SVGAGI. This CDR3 region has 11 residues. This clonotype counts as medium-sized. The source of this sequence is a female donor with lung adenocarcinoma. The CD4 and CD8 labels of this study may be unreliable. This chain connects TRBV6-5 to TRBJ2-5; no firm D call. The sample taken for sequencing was CD8+ T cells from the center of a lung tumor. The CDR3 DNA is TGTGCCAGTACGGTAGGGAATCTCCAGTACTTC. Translating gives CASTVGNLQYF.